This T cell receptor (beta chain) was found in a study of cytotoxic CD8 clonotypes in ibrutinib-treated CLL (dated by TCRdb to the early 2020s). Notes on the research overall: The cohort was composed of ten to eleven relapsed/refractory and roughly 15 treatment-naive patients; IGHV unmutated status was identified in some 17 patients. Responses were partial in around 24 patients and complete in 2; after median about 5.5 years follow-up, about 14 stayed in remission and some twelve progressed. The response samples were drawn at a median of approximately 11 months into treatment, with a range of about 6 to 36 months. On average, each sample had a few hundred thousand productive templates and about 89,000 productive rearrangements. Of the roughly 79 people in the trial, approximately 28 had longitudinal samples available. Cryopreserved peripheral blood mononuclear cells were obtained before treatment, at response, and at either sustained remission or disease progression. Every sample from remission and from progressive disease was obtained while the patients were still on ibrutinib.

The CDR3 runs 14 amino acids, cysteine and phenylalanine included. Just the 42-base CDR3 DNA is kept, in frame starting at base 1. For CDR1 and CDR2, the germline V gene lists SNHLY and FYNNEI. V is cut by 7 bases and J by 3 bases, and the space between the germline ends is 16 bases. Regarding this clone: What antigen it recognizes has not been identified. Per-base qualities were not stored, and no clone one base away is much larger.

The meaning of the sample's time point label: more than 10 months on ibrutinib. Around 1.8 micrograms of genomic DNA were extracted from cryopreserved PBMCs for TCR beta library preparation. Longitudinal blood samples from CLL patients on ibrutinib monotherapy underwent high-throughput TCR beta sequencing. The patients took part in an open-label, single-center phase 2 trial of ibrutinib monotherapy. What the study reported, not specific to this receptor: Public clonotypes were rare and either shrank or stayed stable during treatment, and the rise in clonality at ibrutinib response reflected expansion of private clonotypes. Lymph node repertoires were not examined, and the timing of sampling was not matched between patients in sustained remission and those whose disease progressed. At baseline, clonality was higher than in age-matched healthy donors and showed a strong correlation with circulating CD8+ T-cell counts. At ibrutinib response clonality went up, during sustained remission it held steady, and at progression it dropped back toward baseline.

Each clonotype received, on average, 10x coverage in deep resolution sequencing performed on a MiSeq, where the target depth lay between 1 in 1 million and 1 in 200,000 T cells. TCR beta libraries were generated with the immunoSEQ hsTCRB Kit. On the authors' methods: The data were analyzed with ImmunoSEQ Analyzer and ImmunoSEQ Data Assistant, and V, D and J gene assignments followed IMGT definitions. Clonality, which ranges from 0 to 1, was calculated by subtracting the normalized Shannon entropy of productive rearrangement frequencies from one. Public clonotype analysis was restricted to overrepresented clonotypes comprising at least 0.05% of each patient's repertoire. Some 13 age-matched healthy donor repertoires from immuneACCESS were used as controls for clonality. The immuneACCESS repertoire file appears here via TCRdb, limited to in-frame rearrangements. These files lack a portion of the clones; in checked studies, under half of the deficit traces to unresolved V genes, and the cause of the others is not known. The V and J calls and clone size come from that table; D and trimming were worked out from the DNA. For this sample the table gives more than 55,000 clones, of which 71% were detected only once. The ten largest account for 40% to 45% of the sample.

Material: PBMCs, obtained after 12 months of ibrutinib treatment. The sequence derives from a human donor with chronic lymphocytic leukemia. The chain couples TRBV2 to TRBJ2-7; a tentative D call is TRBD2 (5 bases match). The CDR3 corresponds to CASKSSPFLYEQYF. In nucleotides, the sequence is TGTGCCAGCAAATCTAGCCCTTTTCTCTACGAGCAGTACTTC.